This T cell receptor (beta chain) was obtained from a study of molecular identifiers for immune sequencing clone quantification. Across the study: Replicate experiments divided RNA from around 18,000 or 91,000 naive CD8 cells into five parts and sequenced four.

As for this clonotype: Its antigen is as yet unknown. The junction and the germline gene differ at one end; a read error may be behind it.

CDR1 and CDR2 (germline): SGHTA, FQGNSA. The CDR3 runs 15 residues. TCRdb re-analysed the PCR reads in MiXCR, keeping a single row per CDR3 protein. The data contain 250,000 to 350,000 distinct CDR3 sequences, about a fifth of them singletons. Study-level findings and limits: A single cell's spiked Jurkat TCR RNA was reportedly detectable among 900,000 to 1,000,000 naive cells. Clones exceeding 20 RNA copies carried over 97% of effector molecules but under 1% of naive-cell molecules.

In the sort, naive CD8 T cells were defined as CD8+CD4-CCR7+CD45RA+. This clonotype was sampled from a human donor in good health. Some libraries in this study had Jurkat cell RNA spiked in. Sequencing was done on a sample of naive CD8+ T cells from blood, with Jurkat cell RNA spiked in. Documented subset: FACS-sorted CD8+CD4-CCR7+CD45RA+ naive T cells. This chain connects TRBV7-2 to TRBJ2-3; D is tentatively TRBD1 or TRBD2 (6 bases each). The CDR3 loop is CASTLDGGLGDTQCF. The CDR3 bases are TGTGCCAGCACTCTAGATGGGGGGCTGGGAGATACGCAGTGTTTT.